The present entry profiles one T cell receptor (beta chain) with its context. Its antigen is unknown. The germline gives CDR1 SGDLS, CDR2 YYNGEE. The CDR3 totals 16 residues. V lost 3 bases to trimming and J lost 4 bases, with 18 bases between them. This sample stems from a study of siplizumab effects on memory and regulatory T cells. The study's findings and limits: Significant reduction of alloreactive sequences traceable to unstimulated CD4+ memory cells was observed with siplizumab. An assignable naive or memory phenotype was lacking in roughly 80-97% of proliferating CD4+ or CD8+ clones.

Repertoires were generated with immunoSEQ multiplex PCR, while TCRdb's copy carries only in-frame clones and drops some. The sample contains some 97,000 clones, more than 85% of which appear only once. Sequencing was done on a sample of CD4+ T cells sorted from blood. J is TRBJ2-3 and V is TRBV9, with D tentatively TRBD2 (7 bases). The receptor was derived from a human donor in good health. The CDR3 nucleotides read TGTGCCAGCAGCGCCAGCCGGACTAGGGGGGCAGATACGCAGTATTTT. It yields the protein CASSASRTRGADTQYF.